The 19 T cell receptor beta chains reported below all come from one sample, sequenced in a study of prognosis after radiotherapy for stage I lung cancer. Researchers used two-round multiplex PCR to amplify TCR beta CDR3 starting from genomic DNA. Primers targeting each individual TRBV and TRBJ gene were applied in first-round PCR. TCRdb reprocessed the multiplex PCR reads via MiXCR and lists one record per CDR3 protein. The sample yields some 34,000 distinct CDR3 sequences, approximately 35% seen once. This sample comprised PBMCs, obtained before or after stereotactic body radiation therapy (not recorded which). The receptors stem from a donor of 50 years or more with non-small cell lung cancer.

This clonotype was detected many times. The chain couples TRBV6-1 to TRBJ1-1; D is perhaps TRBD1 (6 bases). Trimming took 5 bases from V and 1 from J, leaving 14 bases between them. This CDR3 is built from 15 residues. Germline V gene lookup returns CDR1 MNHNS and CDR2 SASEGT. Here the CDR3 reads CASSQWTVWNTEAFF. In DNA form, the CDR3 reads TGTGCCAGCAGTCAATGGACAGTCTGGAACACTGAAGCTTTCTTT.

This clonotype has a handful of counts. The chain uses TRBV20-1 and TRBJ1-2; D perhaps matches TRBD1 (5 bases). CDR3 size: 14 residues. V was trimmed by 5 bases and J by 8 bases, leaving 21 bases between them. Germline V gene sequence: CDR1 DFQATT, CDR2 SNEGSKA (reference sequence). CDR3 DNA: TGCAGTGCTCCCCCCGGGCCAGGGACGCGAGGCTACACCTTC. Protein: CSAPPGPGTRGYTF.

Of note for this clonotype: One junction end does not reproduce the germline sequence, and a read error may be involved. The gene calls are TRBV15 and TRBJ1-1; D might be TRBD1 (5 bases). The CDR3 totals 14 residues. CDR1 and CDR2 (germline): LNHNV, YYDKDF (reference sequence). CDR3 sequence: CATSKDMVGTESFF. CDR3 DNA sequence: TGTGCCACCAGCAAGGACATGGTTGGCACTGAATCTTTCTTT.

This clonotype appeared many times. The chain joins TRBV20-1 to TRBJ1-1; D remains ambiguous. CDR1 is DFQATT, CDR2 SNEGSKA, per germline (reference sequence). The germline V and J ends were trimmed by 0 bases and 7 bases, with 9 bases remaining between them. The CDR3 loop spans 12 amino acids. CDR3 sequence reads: CSARDRVDEAFF. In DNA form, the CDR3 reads TGCAGTGCTAGAGATCGAGTGGATGAAGCTTTCTTT.

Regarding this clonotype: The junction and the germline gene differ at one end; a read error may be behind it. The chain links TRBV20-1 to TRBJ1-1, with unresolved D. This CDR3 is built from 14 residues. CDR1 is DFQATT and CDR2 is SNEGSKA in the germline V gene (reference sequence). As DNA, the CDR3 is TGCAGTTCTAGAGAGGTCAATTCGAACACTGAAGCTTTCTTT. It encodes CSSREVNSNTEAFF.

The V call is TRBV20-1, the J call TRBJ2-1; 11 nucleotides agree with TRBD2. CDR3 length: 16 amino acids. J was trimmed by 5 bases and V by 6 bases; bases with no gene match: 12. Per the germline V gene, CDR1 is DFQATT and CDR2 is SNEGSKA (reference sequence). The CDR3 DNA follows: TGCAGTGCAATCCTCCGGGGACTAGCGGTAGACAATGAGCAGTTCTTC. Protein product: CSAILRGLAVDNEQFF.

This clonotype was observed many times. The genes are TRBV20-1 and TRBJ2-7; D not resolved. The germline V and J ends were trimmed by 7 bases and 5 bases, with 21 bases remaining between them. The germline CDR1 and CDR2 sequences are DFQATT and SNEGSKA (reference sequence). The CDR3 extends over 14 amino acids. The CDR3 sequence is CSDQPPENSDEQYF. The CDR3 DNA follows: TGCAGTGATCAGCCCCCAGAGAACTCAGACGAGCAGTACTTC.

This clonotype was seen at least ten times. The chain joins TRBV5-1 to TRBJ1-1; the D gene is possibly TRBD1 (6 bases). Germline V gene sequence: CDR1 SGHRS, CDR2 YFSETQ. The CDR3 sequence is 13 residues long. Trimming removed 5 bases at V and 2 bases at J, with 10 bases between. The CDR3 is CASRQQGNTEAFF. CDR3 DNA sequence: TGCGCCAGCAGACAACAGGGTAACACTGAAGCTTTCTTT. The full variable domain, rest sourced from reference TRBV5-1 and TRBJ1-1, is KAGVTQTPRYLIKTRGQQVTLSCSPISGHRSVSWYQQTPGQGLQFLFEYFSETQRNKGNFPGRFSGRQFSNSRSEMNVSTLELGDSALYLCASRQQGNTEAFFGQGTRLTVV.

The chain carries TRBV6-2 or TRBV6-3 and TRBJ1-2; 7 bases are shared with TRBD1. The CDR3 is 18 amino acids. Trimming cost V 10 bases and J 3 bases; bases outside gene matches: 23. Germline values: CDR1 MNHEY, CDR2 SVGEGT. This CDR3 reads CAISPGGTVAAGYYGYTF. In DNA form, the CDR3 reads TGTGCCATCAGCCCAGGGGGGACAGTGGCCGCAGGCTACTATGGCTACACCTTC.

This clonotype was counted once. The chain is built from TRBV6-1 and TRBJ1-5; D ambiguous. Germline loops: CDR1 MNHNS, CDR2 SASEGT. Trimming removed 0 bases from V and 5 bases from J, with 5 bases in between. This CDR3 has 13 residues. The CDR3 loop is CASSEALHQPQHF. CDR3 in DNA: TGTGCCAGCAGTGAAGCTCTTCATCAGCCCCAGCATTTT.

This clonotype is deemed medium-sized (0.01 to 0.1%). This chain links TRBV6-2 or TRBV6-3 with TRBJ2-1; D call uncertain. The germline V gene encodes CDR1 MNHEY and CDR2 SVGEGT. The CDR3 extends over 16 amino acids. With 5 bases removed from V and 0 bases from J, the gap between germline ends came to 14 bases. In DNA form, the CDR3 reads TGTGCCAGCAGTGAGAGTCGCCCAAGCTCCTACAATGAGCAGTTCTTC. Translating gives CASSESRPSSYNEQFF.

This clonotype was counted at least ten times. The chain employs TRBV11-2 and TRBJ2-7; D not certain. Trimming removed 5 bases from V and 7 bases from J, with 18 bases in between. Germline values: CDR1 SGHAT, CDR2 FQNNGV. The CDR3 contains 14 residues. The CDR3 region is CASSPVSGVGEQYF. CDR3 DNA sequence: TGTGCCAGCAGCCCCGTTTCTGGGGTCGGGGAGCAGTACTTC.

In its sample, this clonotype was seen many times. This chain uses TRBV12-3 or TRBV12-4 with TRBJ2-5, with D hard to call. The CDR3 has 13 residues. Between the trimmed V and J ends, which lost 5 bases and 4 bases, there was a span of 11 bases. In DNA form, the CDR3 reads TGTGCCAGCAGTCGAGGAACCTTAGAGACCCAGTACTTC. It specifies CASSRGTLETQYF.

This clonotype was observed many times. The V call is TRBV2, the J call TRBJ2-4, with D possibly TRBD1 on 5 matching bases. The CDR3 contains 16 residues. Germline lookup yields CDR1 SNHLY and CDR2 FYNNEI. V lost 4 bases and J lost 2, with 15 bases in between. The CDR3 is CASSAFQGATKNIQYF. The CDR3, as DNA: TGTGCCAGCAGTGCTTTCCAAGGGGCGACCAAAAACATTCAGTACTTC.

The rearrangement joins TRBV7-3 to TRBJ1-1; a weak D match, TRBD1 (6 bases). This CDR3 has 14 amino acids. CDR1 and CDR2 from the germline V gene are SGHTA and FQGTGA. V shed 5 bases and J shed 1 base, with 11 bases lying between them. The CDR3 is CASSQVGGNTEAFF. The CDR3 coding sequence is TGTGCCAGCAGCCAAGTAGGGGGGAACACTGAAGCTTTCTTT.

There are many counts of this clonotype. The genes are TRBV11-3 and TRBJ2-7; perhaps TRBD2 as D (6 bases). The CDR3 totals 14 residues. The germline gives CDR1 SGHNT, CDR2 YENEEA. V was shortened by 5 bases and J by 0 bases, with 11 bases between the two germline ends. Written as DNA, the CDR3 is TGTGCCAGCAGCCTGCCGGGAGCCTCCTACGAGCAGTACTTC. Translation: CASSLPGASYEQYF.

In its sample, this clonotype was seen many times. CDR3 sequence (DNA): TGTGCCTGGAGTACCTGGGGTCAGCCCCAGCATTTT. It is translated as CAWSTWGQPQHF. The chain uses TRBV30 and TRBJ1-5, with unresolved D. Germline CDR1 GTSNPN, CDR2 SVGIG (reference sequence). With 2 bases removed from V and 6 bases from J, the gap between germline ends came to 8 bases. The length of the CDR3 is 12 residues.

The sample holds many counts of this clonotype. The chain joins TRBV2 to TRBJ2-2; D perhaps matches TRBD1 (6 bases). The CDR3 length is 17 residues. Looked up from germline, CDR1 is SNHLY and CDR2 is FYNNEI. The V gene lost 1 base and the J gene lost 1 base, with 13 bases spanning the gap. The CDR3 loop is CASSEGQGSRNTGELFF. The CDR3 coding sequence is TGTGCCAGCAGTGAAGGGCAGGGGTCGCGGAACACCGGGGAGCTGTTTTTT.

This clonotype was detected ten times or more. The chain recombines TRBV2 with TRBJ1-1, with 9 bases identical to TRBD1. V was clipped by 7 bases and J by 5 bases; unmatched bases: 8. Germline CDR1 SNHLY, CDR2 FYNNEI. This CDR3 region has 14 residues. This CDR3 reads CASNRDRVGTEAFF. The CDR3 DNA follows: TGTGCCAGCAATAGGGACAGGGTTGGGACTGAAGCTTTCTTT.